The source of this T cell receptor (beta chain) is a study of cytomegalovirus exposure and HLA in healthy donors. The junction had 11 bases not matched to a gene; V was cut back by 3 bases and J by 5 bases. The germline CDR1 and CDR2 sequences are SGHRS and YFSETQ. The CDR3 contains 16 residues. The PCR made use of 60 Vbeta and 13 Jbeta primers. The table came from immunoSEQ multiplex PCR; TCRdb's copy has only in-frame clones and leaves some out. Its table lists some 70,000 clones. Input material: PBMCs. The chain employs TRBV5-1 and TRBJ2-3; 8 bases fit TRBD2. The receptor comes from a man between 40 and 49 years old in good health and CMV-seronegative. CDR3 in DNA: TGCGCCAGCAGCTGGGGGGCTAGCGGGCGGAGAGATACGCAGTATTTT. Translating gives CASSWGASGRRDTQYF.